A single T cell receptor (beta chain) is shown here with its context. Its target is not known. These data are taken from a study of persistence of HIV-infected CD4 T cells. The stimulus was an HIV-1 Gag 15-mer peptide pool, about 1 ug/peptide/mL. Responding CD4+ T cells were sorted by upregulation of both CD40 ligand and CD69. Plasma HIV-1 RNA stayed below 50 copies/mL for at least 4 years. Study-level results: Compared with CD3/CD28-stimulated cells, CMV- and Gag-responding cells showed lower TCRbeta richness.

The libraries were made with immunoSEQ version 4 in survey mode. Clones were read by immunoSEQ multiplex PCR, and TCRdb kept only the in-frame ones, dropping some. The table lists around 32,000 clones, roughly 70% of them singletons. Germline assignment: CDR1 MDHEN and CDR2 SYDVKM. The V end was cut by 6 bases, the J end by 7 bases, with 15 bases between. CDR3 size: 14 residues. This TCR derives from an adult man with HIV who was CMV-seropositive. V is TRBV28 and J is TRBJ2-2, with a tentative D call TRBD1 (5 bases). The material was CD4+ T cells sorted from PBMCs after approximately 19-hour stimulation, obtained from a patient who received antiretroviral therapy. DNA of the CDR3: TGTGCCAGCAGACGACAGATACCCCACGGGGAGCTGTTTTTT. As protein: CASRRQIPHGELFF.